The clone carrying this T cell receptor beta chain was seen more than once but under ten times. Unique molecular identifiers were incorporated into the prepared TCRbeta library. TCRdb ran MiXCR on the PCR reads and lists one entry per CDR3 protein. Of about 540,000 distinct CDR3 sequences listed, around 18% are singletons. V lost 4 bases and J 0 bases, leaving 17 bases between the germline ends. Per germline, CDR1 KGHDR and CDR2 SFDVKD. This CDR3 has 18 residues. These data belong to a study of T-cell reconstitution after alpha-beta-depleted transplantation in children. The clonotype was recovered from a human donor who donated a stem cell graft to a child with acute lymphoblastic leukemia. The rearrangement joins TRBV24-1 to TRBJ2-2; a possible D gene is TRBD2 (6 bases). This material consisted of PBMCs from the stem cell graft donor, taken from the stem cell graft. CDR3 DNA: TGTGCCACCAGTGAATCCCCCGGGACTGGCGCGAACACCGGGGAGCTGTTTTTT. The encoded protein is CATSESPGTGANTGELFF.